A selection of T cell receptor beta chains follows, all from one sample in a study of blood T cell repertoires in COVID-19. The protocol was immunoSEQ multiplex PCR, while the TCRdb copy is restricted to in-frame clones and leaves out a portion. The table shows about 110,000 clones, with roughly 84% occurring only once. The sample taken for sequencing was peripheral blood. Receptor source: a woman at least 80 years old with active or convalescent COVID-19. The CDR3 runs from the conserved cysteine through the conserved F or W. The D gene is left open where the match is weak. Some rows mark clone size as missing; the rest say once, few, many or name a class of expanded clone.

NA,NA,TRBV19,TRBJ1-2,CASSISAGGYGYTF,TGTGCCAGTAGTATATCGGCAGGAGGGTATGGCTACACCTTC
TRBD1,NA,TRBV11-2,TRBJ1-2,CASSLEPGGYGYTF,TGTGCCAGCAGCTTAGAACCAGGGGGCTATGGCTACACCTTC
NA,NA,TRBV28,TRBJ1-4,CASSLDSEKLFF,TGTGCCAGCAGTCTAGACAGTGAAAAACTGTTTTTT
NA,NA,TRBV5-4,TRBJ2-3,CASSLRGLPLTDTQYF,TGTGCCAGCAGCTTGCGAGGACTACCCTTAACAGATACGCAGTATTTT
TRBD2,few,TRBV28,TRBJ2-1,CASTSAGALNEQFF,TGTGCCAGCACCTCAGCGGGAGCTCTCAATGAGCAGTTCTTC
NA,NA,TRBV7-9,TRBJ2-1,CASSLDSPYNEQFF,TGTGCCAGCAGCTTAGACAGCCCCTACAATGAGCAGTTCTTC
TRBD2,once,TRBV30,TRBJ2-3,CASGWGSGRRTDTQYF,TGTGCCTCTGGGTGGGGGAGCGGGAGAAGGACAGATACGCAGTATTTT
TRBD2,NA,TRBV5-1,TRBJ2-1,CASSWASTSGYNEQFF,TGCGCCAGCAGCTGGGCTTCCACTAGCGGTTACAATGAGCAGTTCTTC
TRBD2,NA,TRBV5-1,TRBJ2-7,CASSLSGRRSYEQYF,TGCGCCAGCAGCTTGAGCGGGAGGAGGTCCTACGAGCAGTACTTC
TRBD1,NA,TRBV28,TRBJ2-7,CASGTGPSYEQYF,TGTGCCAGCGGGACAGGACCTTCCTACGAGCAGTACTTC
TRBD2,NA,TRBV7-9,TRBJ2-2,CASSLLAGVNTGELFF,TGTGCCAGCAGCTTACTTGCGGGAGTGAACACCGGGGAGCTGTTTTTT
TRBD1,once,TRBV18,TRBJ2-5,CASSPGQGAWETQYF,TGTGCCAGCTCACCCGGACAGGGGGCTTGGGAGACCCAGTACTTC
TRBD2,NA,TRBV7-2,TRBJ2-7,CASSLRLAGGTNSYEQYF,TGTGCCAGCAGCTTACGACTAGCGGGAGGTACCAATTCCTACGAGCAGTACTTC
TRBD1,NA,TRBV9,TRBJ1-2,CASSLDRVNGYTF,TGTGCCAGCAGCCTCGACAGGGTGAATGGCTACACCTTC
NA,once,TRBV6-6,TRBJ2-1,CATLRTSRGDEQFF,TGTGCCACACTCCGGACTAGCAGGGGGGATGAGCAGTTCTTC
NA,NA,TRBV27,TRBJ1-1,CASSWSGAVYEGEAFF,TGTGCCAGCAGTTGGTCAGGGGCGGTCTACGAGGGTGAAGCTTTCTTT
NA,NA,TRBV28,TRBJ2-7,CASSFPTSGLNEQYF,TGTGCCAGCAGTTTCCCCACCTCAGGTTTGAACGAGCAGTACTTC
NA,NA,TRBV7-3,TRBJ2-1,CASSPSGLLEYNEQFF,TGTGCCAGCAGCCCAAGCGGCTTATTAGAGTACAATGAGCAGTTCTTC
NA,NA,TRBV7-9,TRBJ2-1,CASSPQSYLDNEQFF,TGTGCCAGCAGCCCCCAAAGCTATCTAGACAATGAGCAGTTCTTC
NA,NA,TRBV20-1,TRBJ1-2,CSASTGPRALGNYGYTF,TGCAGTGCTAGTACCGGGCCCAGGGCCCTAGGTAACTATGGCTACACCTTC
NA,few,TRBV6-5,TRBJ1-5,CASSYRGSNQPQHF,TGTGCCAGCAGTTACCGGGGTAGCAATCAGCCCCAGCATTTT
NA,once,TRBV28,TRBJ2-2,CASSFGVFNTGELFF,TGTGCCAGCAGTTTCGGGGTATTTAACACCGGGGAGCTGTTTTTT
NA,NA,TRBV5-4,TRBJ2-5,CASSLAGVRETQYF,TGTGCCAGCAGCTTGGCGGGAGTACGAGAGACCCAGTACTTC
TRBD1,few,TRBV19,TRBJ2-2,CASNLGQGSTGELFF,TGTGCCAGTAACTTGGGACAGGGATCCACCGGGGAGCTGTTTTTT
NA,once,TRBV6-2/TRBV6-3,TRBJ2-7,CASSYQYEQYF,TGTGCCAGCAGTTACCAGTACGAGCAGTACTTC
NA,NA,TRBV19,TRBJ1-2,CASSIPDTARGYTF,TGTGCCAGTAGTATCCCGGACACAGCAAGGGGGTACACCTTC
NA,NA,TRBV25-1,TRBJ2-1,CASNERRGEQFF,TGTGCCAGCAATGAACGGAGGGGTGAGCAGTTCTTC
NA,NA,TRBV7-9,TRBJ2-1,CASSFSGSRTRSSYNEQFF,TGTGCCAGCAGCTTTAGCGGTTCCCGTACCCGGAGCTCCTACAATGAGCAGTTCTTC
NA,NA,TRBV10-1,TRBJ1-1,CASSEYRRTEAFF,TGCGCCAGCAGTGAGTACAGGCGTACTGAAGCTTTCTTT
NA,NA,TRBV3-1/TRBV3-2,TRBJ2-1,CASSPGGLGGSTSYNEQFF,TGTGCCAGCAGCCCTGGGGGGCTTGGCGGGAGTACTTCCTACAATGAGCAGTTCTTC
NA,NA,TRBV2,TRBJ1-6,CASGGTNSPLHF,TGTGCCAGCGGGGGGACGAATTCACCCCTCCACTTT
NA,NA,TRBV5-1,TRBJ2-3,CASSLGFSRDTQYF,TGCGCCAGCAGCTTGGGCTTTTCTCGGGATACGCAGTATTTT
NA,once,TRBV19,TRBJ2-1,CASSIGWTAYNEQFF,TGTGCCAGTAGTATAGGGTGGACAGCCTACAATGAGCAGTTCTTC
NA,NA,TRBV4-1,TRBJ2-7,CASSQSRDRETYEQYF,TGCGCCAGCAGCCAATCTCGGGACCGGGAGACCTACGAGCAGTACTTC
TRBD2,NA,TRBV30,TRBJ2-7,CAWSRGGRINYEQYF,TGTGCCTGGTCCCGGGGCGGGAGGATTAACTACGAGCAGTACTTC